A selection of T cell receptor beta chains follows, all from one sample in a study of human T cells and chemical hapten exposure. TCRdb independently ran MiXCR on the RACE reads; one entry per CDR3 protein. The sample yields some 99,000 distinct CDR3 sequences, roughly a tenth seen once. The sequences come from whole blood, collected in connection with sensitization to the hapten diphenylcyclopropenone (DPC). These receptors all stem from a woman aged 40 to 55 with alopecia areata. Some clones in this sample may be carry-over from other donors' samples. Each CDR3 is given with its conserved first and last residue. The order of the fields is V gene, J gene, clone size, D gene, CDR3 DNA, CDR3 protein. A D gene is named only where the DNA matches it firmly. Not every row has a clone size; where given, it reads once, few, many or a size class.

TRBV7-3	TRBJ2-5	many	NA	TGTGCCAGCAGCCCGGACAGAAGAGAGACCCAGTACTTC	CASSPDRRETQYF
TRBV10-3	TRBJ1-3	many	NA	TGTGCCATCAGGGACAGCTCTGGAAACACCATATATTTT	CAIRDSSGNTIYF
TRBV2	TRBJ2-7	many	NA	TGTGCCAGCAGATGGGGTTACGAGCAGTACTTC	CASRWGYEQYF
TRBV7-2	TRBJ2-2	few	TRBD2	TGTGCCAGCAGCCAGCCCGGGGGGGCTTTGACCGGGGAGCTGTTTTTT	CASSQPGGALTGELFF
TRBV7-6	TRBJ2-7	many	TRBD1	TGTGCCAGCAGCCAGACAGGGGCTACCTACGAGCAGTACTTC	CASSQTGATYEQYF
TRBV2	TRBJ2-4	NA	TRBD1	TGTGCCAGCAGCGGGACAGGGGGGACCCTCGGCATTCAGTACTTC	CASSGTGGTLGIQYF
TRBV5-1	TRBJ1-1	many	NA	TGCGCCAGCAGCTCCGGGACCGCGAACACTGAAGCTTTCTTT	CASSSGTANTEAFF
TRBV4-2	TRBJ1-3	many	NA	TGTGCCAGCAGCCTGGGGACCACTCCATCCCCTGGAAACACCATATATTTT	CASSLGTTPSPGNTIYF
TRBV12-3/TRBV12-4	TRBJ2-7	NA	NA	TGTGCCAGCAGTTTGTCTGGTAGTAGGGTCGGAGAGCAGTACTTC	CASSLSGSRVGEQYF
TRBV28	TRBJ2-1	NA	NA	TGTGCCAGCAGTTCCTCCGGAGGCAGGAGCTACAATGAGCAGTTCTTC	CASSSSGGRSYNEQFF
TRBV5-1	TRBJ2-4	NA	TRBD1	TGCGCCAGCGGGCAGGGACAGACTAAAAACATTCAGTACTTC	CASGQGQTKNIQYF
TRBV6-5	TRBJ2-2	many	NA	TGTGCCAGCAGTTACTCGACCGGTTCCAACACCGGGGAGCTGTTTTTT	CASSYSTGSNTGELFF
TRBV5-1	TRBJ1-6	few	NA	TGCGCCAGCAGCCTAGAGGAACAGGGTAGTTCACCCCTCCACTTT	CASSLEEQGSSPLHF
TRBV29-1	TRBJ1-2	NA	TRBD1	TGCAGCCACGCTCGTGAGGGGGCTGGTGACTATGGCTACACCTTC	CSHAREGAGDYGYTF
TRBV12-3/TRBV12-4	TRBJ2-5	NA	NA	TGTGCCAGCAGTTTCAACGGGGTGAAAGAGACCCAGTACTTC	CASSFNGVKETQYF
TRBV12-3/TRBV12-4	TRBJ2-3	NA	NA	TGTGCCAGCAGTGCGGAGGGGCCCAAGCCAGATACGCAGTATTTT	CASSAEGPKPDTQYF
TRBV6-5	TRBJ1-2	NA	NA	TGTGCCAGCAGTTACCTCCCTGGACGGATACGTGGCTACACCTTC	CASSYLPGRIRGYTF
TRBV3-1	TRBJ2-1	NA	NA	TGTGCCAGCAGCCAAGATAATCGTGCAGGGAACTCCTACAATGAGCAGTTCTTC	CASSQDNRAGNSYNEQFF
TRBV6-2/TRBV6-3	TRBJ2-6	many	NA	TGTGCCAGCAGTCGGTTCTCTGGGGCCAACGTCCTGACTTTC	CASSRFSGANVLTF
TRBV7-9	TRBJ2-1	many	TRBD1	TGTGCCAGCAGTTCTCCCCGGGACAGCAACCACAATGAGCAGTTCTTC	CASSSPRDSNHNEQFF
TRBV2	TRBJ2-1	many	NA	TGTTCAGGGGGGTCTCCTGAGCAGTTCTTC	CSGGSPEQFF
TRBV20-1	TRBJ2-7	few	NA	TGCAGTGCCCAGATACGGCGCGACGAGCAGTACTTC	CSAQIRRDEQYF
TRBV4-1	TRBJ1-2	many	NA	TGCGCCAGCAGCCAAGAGTCAATTAACTATGGCTACACCTTC	CASSQESINYGYTF
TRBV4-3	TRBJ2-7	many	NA	TGCGCCAGCAGCCAAGTTTCGGCTAGCTGGTACGAGCAGTACTTC	CASSQVSASWYEQYF
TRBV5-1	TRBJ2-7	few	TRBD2	TGCGCCAGCAGTTTCCTTAGCGGGGGCCCCGACTACGAGCAGTACTTC	CASSFLSGGPDYEQYF
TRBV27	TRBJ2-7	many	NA	TGTGCCAGCAGTCCCCGCAGCAACTACGAGCAGTACTTC	CASSPRSNYEQYF
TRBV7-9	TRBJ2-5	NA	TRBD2	TGTGCCAGCAGCTTATGGGGAGGGGAAGAGACCCAGTACTTC	CASSLWGGEETQYF
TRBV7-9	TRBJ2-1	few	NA	TGTGCCAGCAGCACAGGACTTACCAATGAGCAGTTCTTC	CASSTGLTNEQFF
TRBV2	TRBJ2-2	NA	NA	TGTGCCAGCGGGAAGTGGGGGGCTGACACCGGGGAGCTGTTTTTT	CASGKWGADTGELFF
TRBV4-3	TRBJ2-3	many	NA	TGCGCCAGCAGCCAAGATCATAGAAGCCGGTACACAGATACGCAGTATTTT	CASSQDHRSRYTDTQYF
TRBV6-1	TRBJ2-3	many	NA	TGTGCCAGCTTAGAGGTCGGGCGCACAGATACGCAGTATTTT	CASLEVGRTDTQYF
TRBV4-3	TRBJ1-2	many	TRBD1	TGCGCCAGCAGCCAAGAGGCCAACACTGGACAGGGGCTTTTCTATGGCTACACCTTC	CASSQEANTGQGLFYGYTF
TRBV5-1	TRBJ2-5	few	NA	TGCGCCAGCAGCTTGGGCACAGCTATGGAGACCCAGTACTTC	CASSLGTAMETQYF
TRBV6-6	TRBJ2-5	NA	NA	TGTGCCAGCAGTTGGGACACTGAGACCCAGTACTTC	CASSWDTETQYF
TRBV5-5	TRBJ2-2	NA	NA	TGTGCCAGCAGCTTGGGGATCGGGGAGCTGTTTTTT	CASSLGIGELFF
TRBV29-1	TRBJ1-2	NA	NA	TGCAGCGTTGACCAGGGAGCCCACTATGGCTACACCTTC	CSVDQGAHYGYTF
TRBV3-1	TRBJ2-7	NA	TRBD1	TGTGCCAGCAGCCAAGGAACCGGGACAGGGACCGAGCAGTACTTC	CASSQGTGTGTEQYF